This T cell receptor beta chain originates from a study of early T cells in non-severe SARS-CoV-2 infection. The protocol attached unique molecular identifiers to individual cDNA molecules. TCRdb reanalysed the 5' RACE reads using MiXCR and keeps one entry per CDR3 protein. Here the sample spans tens of thousands of distinct CDR3 sequences, about 4.5% being singletons. This CDR3 spans 13 amino acids. CDR1 is SGHTA and CDR2 is FQGNSA in the germline V gene. V dropped 5 bases and J dropped 9 bases, with 14 bases sitting between them. Study results and limitations: The matching step, a VDJdb search, favored anti-spike CD8 responses and missed private and CD4 specificities.

This clonotype has ten or more counts. Antigen: not known. Sequencing was carried out using whole blood. This chain connects TRBV7-2 to TRBJ2-1; D not certain. The TCR sequence derives from an adult who was a healthcare worker with PCR-confirmed SARS-CoV-2 infection or an uninfected control (not recorded which). The CDR3 spells CASSLIIGFEQFF. CDR3 DNA: TGTGCCAGCAGCCTCATAATCGGGTTTGAGCAGTTCTTC.